Each of the 24 T cell receptor beta chains below was sequenced from the same sample in a study of T cell repertoires in cytomegalovirus infection. These receptors are not linked to any known antigen. TCRdb analysed the reads with MiXCR anew, one entry per CDR3 protein. The profile shows fewer than 1,000,000 distinct CDR3 sequences, approximately 31% of them singletons. Material: cultured CD8+ T cells from PBMCs, obtained from culture after CMV antigen stimulation. All receptors come from a human donor in good health (CMV status not recorded). Some clones in this sample may be carry-over from other donors' samples.

V and J are TRBV6-1 and TRBJ1-4; 10 positions agree with TRBD1. Germline loops: CDR1 MNHNS, CDR2 SASEGT. This CDR3 is built from 15 residues. Losses at the gene ends were 4 bases for V and 10 bases for J; bases not matched to a gene: 9. The CDR3 here is CASSGGQGVTSKLFF. The CDR3 DNA sequence: TGTGCCAGCAGTGGCGGACAGGGGGTAACCTCAAAACTGTTTTTT.

This clonotype was picked up a small number of times. The V gene is TRBV28, the J gene TRBJ2-7; 7 positions agree with TRBD2. The CDR3 is 14 residues long. The germline V gene encodes CDR1 MDHEN and CDR2 SYDVKM. The trim removed 6 bases at V and 3 bases at J, leaving 8 bases unmatched. CDR3 sequence (DNA): TGTGCCAGCAGCTCGGCGGGGGATCTCTACGAGCAGTACGTC. Protein: CASSSAGDLYEQYV.

J is TRBJ2-3 and V is TRBV29-1; 8 bases map to TRBD2. Germline trimming cut 1 base from V and 1 base from J; bases unmatched to any gene: 4. The CDR3 is 15 residues long. In germline, CDR1 is SQVTM, CDR2 ANQGSEA. The DNA for the CDR3 is TGCAGCGTTGAAGGAGTTAGCGGGGGCACAGATACGCAGTATTTT. Protein product: CSVEGVSGGTDTQYF.

Note on this clonotype: This is likely an artifact of a read error, given a far larger clone one base away. The rearrangement uses TRBV7-6 and TRBJ1-5; D remains ambiguous. Germline-derived CDR1 and CDR2 are SGHVS and FNYEAQ. This CDR3 comprises 12 residues. The CDR3 is CVSSLAGQPQHF. DNA of the CDR3: TGTGTCAGCAGCTTAGCCGGTCAGCCCCAGCATTTT.

The chain is built from TRBV12-3 or TRBV12-4 and TRBJ2-1; D perhaps matches TRBD1 (5 bases). This CDR3 spans 17 amino acids. Trimming cost V 3 bases and J 2 bases, with 17 bases left between them. The CDR3 DNA reads TGTGCCAGCAGTTTCAGTGCAGGGATCGGACCCTACAATGAGCAGTTCTTC. This translates into CASSFSAGIGPYNEQFF.

The V call is TRBV11-2, the J call TRBJ2-3; 10 bases line up with TRBD2. CDR3 size: 13 residues. V dropped 5 bases and J dropped 9; count of bases not matched to a gene: 5. Germline V gene sequence: CDR1 SGHAT, CDR2 FQNNGV. CDR3 DNA sequence: TGTGCCAGCAGCAGCGGGGGGGTGGCGACGCAGTATTTT. This encodes CASSSGGVATQYF.

The chain carries TRBV29-1 and TRBJ2-1, with D tentatively TRBD2 (5 bases). Germline V gene data show CDR1 as SQVTM and CDR2 as ANQGSEA. V was pared by 0 bases and J by 3 bases, with 12 bases between. The CDR3 is 15 residues long. The DNA for the CDR3 is TGCAGCGTTGAAGATCTTCCAGGACTCTACAATGAGCAGTTCTTC. The encoded protein is CSVEDLPGLYNEQFF.

The chain carries TRBV9 and TRBJ2-3; 8 bases agree with TRBD2. This CDR3 has 14 residues. Germline trimming cut 3 bases from V and 5 bases from J; bases unmatched to any gene: 5. Germline CDR1 is SGDLS and CDR2 is YYNGEE. The CDR3 bases are TGTGCCAGCAGCGCACGGGGGGGCATAGATACGCAGTATTTT. It translates to CASSARGGIDTQYF.

This clonotype showed up many times. V and J are TRBV9 and TRBJ2-2, with D maybe TRBD1 (5 bases). The CDR3 consists of 16 residues. The germline V gene encodes CDR1 SGDLS and CDR2 YYNGEE. With 0 bases removed from V and 6 bases from J, the gap between germline ends came to 15 bases. The CDR3 nucleotides read TGTGCCAGCAGCGTAGAGGCAGAATCCAGGGCCGGGGAGCTGTTTTTT. It specifies CASSVEAESRAGELFF.

The chain recombines TRBV15 with TRBJ1-1; TRBD1 agrees at 7 bases. This CDR3 has 12 amino acids. With 7 bases clipped from V and 4 bases from J, the junction kept 3 bases outside the gene matches. CDR1 and CDR2 (germline): LNHNV, YYDKDF (reference sequence). The CDR3 sequence: CATTTGATEAFF. CDR3 nucleotides: TGTGCCACCACCACAGGGGCCACTGAAGCTTTCTTT. Based on the CDR3 plus reference TRBV15 and TRBJ1-1, the full variable domain is DAMVIQNPRYQVTQFGKPVTLSCSQTLNHNVMYWYQQKSSQAPKLLFHYYDKDFNNEADTPDNFQSRRPNTSFCFLDIRSPGLGDTAMYLCATTTGATEAFFGQGTRLTVV.

In nucleotides, the CDR3 is TGTGCCAGCGGAAAATGGGGGGGGGAGGGAGAGACCCAGTACTTC. Protein product: CASGKWGGEGETQYF. This chain connects TRBV11-2 to TRBJ2-5; 7 bases agree with TRBD2. The junction had 13 bases not matched to a gene; V was cut back by 8 bases and J by 4 bases. The V gene's germline CDR1 is SGHAT and CDR2 FQNNGV. The CDR3 is 15 residues long.

The chain carries TRBV15 and TRBJ1-2; tentative D call: TRBD1 (6 bases). Looked up from germline, CDR1 is LNHNV and CDR2 is YYDKDF (reference sequence). The CDR3 runs to 14 residues. Trimming took 3 bases from V and 6 from J, leaving 14 bases between them. CDR3 in DNA: TGTGCCACCAGCAGTTTACAGGGTTCAAATGGCTACACCTTC. Translation gives CATSSLQGSNGYTF.

This clonotype was detected only a few times. The chain recombines TRBV7-9 with TRBJ1-1; the D is unclear. Looked up from germline, CDR1 is SEHNR and CDR2 is FQNEAQ (reference sequence). This CDR3 is 15 amino acids long. V lost 4 bases and J lost 0, with 12 bases in between. The CDR3 DNA is TGTGCCAGCAGCTCTCGTACGACGGTGAACACTGAAGCTTTCTTT. Its protein product is CASSSRTTVNTEAFF.

The chain couples TRBV20-1 to TRBJ2-3, with 7 bases identical to TRBD2. Per germline, CDR1 DFQATT and CDR2 SNEGSKA (reference sequence). This CDR3 is built from 15 residues. V shed 1 base and J 6 bases; nucleotides not matched to a gene: 10. The CDR3 reads CSARVRGTLHDTQYF. CDR3 nucleotide sequence: TGCAGTGCTAGAGTGCGGGGGACCCTACACGATACGCAGTATTTT.

At least ten counts were recorded for this clonotype. J is TRBJ1-5 and V is TRBV7-2; possibly TRBD1 for D (5 bases). Trimming removed 4 bases at V and 4 bases at J, with 17 bases between. The CDR3 is 16 amino acids. Per the germline V gene, CDR1 is SGHTA and CDR2 is FQGNSA. Here the CDR3 reads CASSSRDGRMNQPQHF. In DNA form, the CDR3 reads TGTGCCAGCAGCTCGAGGGACGGACGGATGAATCAGCCCCAGCATTTT.

This clonotype was seen only a few times. The chain recombines TRBV27 with TRBJ1-4; the D is unclear. Per germline, CDR1 MNHEY and CDR2 SMNVEV (reference sequence). There are 14 residues in the CDR3. The V and J ends lost 6 bases and 5 bases respectively, with 13 bases between them. This chain's CDR3 is CASSPHFDNEKLFF. CDR3 sequence (DNA): TGTGCCAGCAGCCCACATTTCGACAATGAAAAACTGTTTTTT.

The chain recombines TRBV12-3 or TRBV12-4 with TRBJ2-5, with no clear D. V was shortened by 6 bases and J by 2 bases, with 10 bases between the two germline ends. This CDR3 contains 13 residues. In nucleotides, the CDR3 is TGTGCCAGCAGCCCTTACCGGCAAGAGACCCAGTACTTC. Its protein is CASSPYRQETQYF.

This clonotype appeared a few times. V usage is TRBV4-1 and J usage is TRBJ1-2; unclear D gene. Trimming removed 0 bases at V and 2 bases at J, with 7 bases between. Per germline, CDR1 MGHRA and CDR2 YSYEKL. The CDR3 extends over 14 amino acids. The CDR3 here is CASSQEGANYGYTF. The CDR3 DNA is TGCGCCAGCAGCCAAGAAGGAGCGAACTATGGCTACACCTTC.

The chain combines TRBV7-8 with TRBJ1-1; D is ambiguous. Germline assignment: CDR1 SGHVS and CDR2 FQNEAQ. The CDR3 is 18 residues long. The ends were cut back, 1 base at V and 0 bases at J, with 18 bases in the middle. CDR3 sequence (DNA): TGTGCCAGCAGCTTAGTTTCGGCCGAAAGCCACATGAACACTGAAGCTTTCTTT. Translation gives CASSLVSAESHMNTEAFF.

This clonotype was observed a few times. The rearrangement links TRBV11-2 to TRBJ2-1, with 9 nucleotides matching TRBD1. This CDR3 has 16 amino acids. V shed 5 bases and J 2 bases; nucleotides not matched to a gene: 7. The germline gives CDR1 SGHAT, CDR2 FQNNGV. The CDR3 is CASSPWTGATYNEQFF. The CDR3 nucleotides are TGTGCCAGCAGCCCCTGGACAGGGGCAACCTACAATGAGCAGTTCTTC.

This clonotype was observed a single time. The junction and the germline gene differ at one end; a read error may be behind it. The CDR3 coding sequence is TGTGCCAACAGCTTAGATAAGGCTAGCGAGAACACCGGGGAGCTGTTTTTT. It translates to CANSLDKASENTGELFF. This chain links TRBV11-3 with TRBJ2-2, with D perhaps matching TRBD2 (6 bases). Germline V gene lookup returns CDR1 SGHNT and CDR2 YENEEA. CDR3 length: 17 residues. Full variable domain (missing parts from reference TRBV11-3 and TRBJ2-2): EAGVVQSPRYKIIEKKQPVAFWCNPISGHNTLYWYLQNLGQGPELLIRYENEEAVDDSQLPKDRFSAERLKGVDSTLKIQPAELGDSAVYLCANSLDKASENTGELFFGEGSRLTVL.

The chain joins TRBV7-9 to TRBJ2-3; 9 positions agree with TRBD2. The CDR3 spans 16 residues. Unmatched junction bases numbered 7, after V lost 3 bases and J lost 3 bases. The germline V gene has CDR1 SEHNR and CDR2 FQNEAQ (reference sequence). CDR3 in DNA: TGTGCCAGCAGCTTCCCTGGCGGGGGGGCAACAGATACGCAGTATTTT. Amino acids: CASSFPGGGATDTQYF.

This clonotype occurred a few times. V and J are TRBV6-1 and TRBJ1-1, with D possibly being TRBD1 (5 bases). The CDR3 has 13 residues. V was pared by 5 bases and J by 7 bases, with 14 bases between. Germline V gives CDR1 MNHNS, CDR2 SASEGT. The CDR3 protein is CASSSGTPLEAFF. CDR3 bases: TGTGCCAGCAGTAGCGGGACCCCTCTTGAAGCTTTCTTT.

Remarks on this clonotype: A much larger clone differs by one base, so this may be a read error. Here the CDR3 omits its conserved ending phenylalanine or tryptophan, so a read error is the likely source. The chain employs TRBV7-6 and TRBJ2-5, with no clear D. Trimming stripped 8 bases from V and 2 bases from J, with 18 bases between. CDR3 length: 15 amino acids. Germline V gene data show CDR1 as SGHVS and CDR2 as FNYEAQ. The CDR3, as DNA: TGTGCCAGCGCACCCCCTAGACCGAGACAAGAGACCCAGTACTAC. It encodes CASAPPRPRQETQYY.